These 8 T cell receptor beta chains were sequenced from one sample in a study of identical twins. Each CDR3 protein gets one entry after TCRdb re-called the 5' RACE reads with MiXCR. The sample contains 600,000 to 850,000 distinct CDR3 sequences, roughly 20% of which appear only once. These data were likewise used in another study, on T cells expressing NK-cell markers.

The sequencing input was PBMCs. The source is a woman aged 18-29 years in good health.

This chain links TRBV6-1 with TRBJ2-1, with 10 bases lining up with TRBD1. The V gene end was trimmed by 5 bases and the J gene end by 6 bases; junction bases not matched to a gene: 7. The germline V gene has CDR1 MNHNS and CDR2 SASEGT. The length of the CDR3 is 15 residues. CDR3 residues: CASSPDRGPRNEQFF. The CDR3, as DNA: TGTGCCAGCAGTCCTGACAGGGGGCCGCGCAATGAGCAGTTCTTC.

This clonotype turned up a few times. The chain links TRBV5-4 to TRBJ2-1; TRBD2 matches 8 bases. V dropped 1 base and J dropped 7; count of bases not matched to a gene: 4. The CDR3 has 14 amino acids. The V gene's germline CDR1 is SGHNT and CDR2 YYREEE (reference sequence). CDR3 DNA: TGTGCCAGCAGCTTGTCCCAGCGGGAGAATGAGCAGTTCTTC. This sequence encodes CASSLSQRENEQFF.

This clonotype has only a few counts. This chain uses TRBV6-4 with TRBJ2-1; a possible D gene is TRBD1 (5 bases). V lost 0 bases and J lost 3, with 12 bases in between. The CDR3 is made up of 16 amino acids. Germline CDR1 is MRHNA and CDR2 is SNTAGT. CDR3 sequence (DNA): TGTGCCAGCAGTGACTCGACGTGGGGCGACTACAATGAGCAGTTCTTC. This gives the protein CASSDSTWGDYNEQFF.

This clonotype was counted a few times. The chain links TRBV7-2 to TRBJ2-7; TRBD2 aligns across 12 bases. V shed 3 bases, J shed 6 bases, and the junction held 9 bases outside the gene matches. Germline V CDR1 and CDR2: SGHTA, FQGNSA. The CDR3 runs 16 residues. CDR3 loop: CASSFAGLAGPPEQYF. CDR3 bases: TGTGCCAGCAGCTTTGCCGGACTAGCGGGGCCTCCCGAGCAGTACTTC.

Worth noting for this clonotype: A junction boundary mismatches the germline segment, possibly from a read error. The chain uses TRBV6-2 or TRBV6-3 and TRBJ1-5; D might be TRBD1 (6 bases). The germline V gene encodes CDR1 MNHEY and CDR2 SVGEGT. This CDR3 has 14 amino acids. CDR3 residues: CASTYQGSNQPQHF. For the CDR3, the DNA is TGTGCCAGCACTTACCAGGGGAGCAATCAGCCCCAGCATTTT.

The chain uses TRBV10-3 and TRBJ1-5, with TRBD1 identical over 10 bases. CDR3 length equals 14 residues. Germline CDR1 and CDR2: ENHRY and SYGVKD. The V segment lost 10 bases and the J segment 7 bases; nucleotides outside the gene matches: 10. DNA of the CDR3: TGTGCCAGCGCGGGACAGGGGACCGGCCAGCCCCAGCATTTT. Translation gives CASAGQGTGQPQHF.

This clonotype was counted many times. This chain joins TRBV6-5 and TRBJ1-2; D may be TRBD1 (5 bases). The V gene's germline CDR1 is MNHEY and CDR2 SVGAGI. This CDR3 is 15 amino acids long. V was clipped by 2 bases and J by 4 bases, with 14 bases between them. CDR3 DNA sequence: TGTGCCAGCAGTTACATAGGGGTGGGTGGCTATGGCTACACCTTC. Translated, it gives CASSYIGVGGYGYTF.

This chain connects TRBV12-3 or TRBV12-4 to TRBJ2-1; TRBD2 might be the D (6 bases). The CDR3 consists of 14 residues. V dropped 6 bases and J dropped 4 bases, with 13 bases sitting between them. CDR3 sequence: CASRPGTQYNEQFF. As DNA, the CDR3 is TGTGCCAGCAGACCTGGGACTCAATACAATGAGCAGTTCTTC.